Below are 10 T cell receptor beta chains sequenced from a single sample in a study of T cell repertoires in cytomegalovirus infection (dated by TCRdb to the late 2010s). The sample's treatment or condition label, decoded: in vitro stimulation with specific CMV peptide epitopes to enrich CMV-specific T cells. Sequencing was carried out with an Illumina HiSeq 1500. TCRdb cleaned the public reads at Q25 with fastp, built clones with MiXCR and kept in-frame beta chains. All rows with the same CDR3 protein become a single entry with the most common DNA and genes. For this sample there are roughly 120,000 distinct CDR3 sequences; over 30% appear just once. The ten largest account for 58% of the sample. These receptors' targets are unknown. Sequenced here: CD8+ T cells from cultured PBMCs, sampled from culture after CMV antigen stimulation. These receptors came from a human donor in good health (CMV status not recorded). Some clones in this sample may be carry-over from other donors' samples.

This clonotype was detected many times. V is TRBV6-1 and J is TRBJ1-1, with D possibly matching TRBD1 (5 bases). Germline-derived CDR1 and CDR2 are MNHNS and SASEGT. With 5 bases removed from V and 1 base from J, the gap between germline ends came to 11 bases. CDR3 length: 14 amino acids. CDR3 sequence: CASSKQVENTEAFF. The CDR3 region has the DNA TGTGCCAGCAGTAAACAGGTTGAGAACACTGAAGCTTTCTTT.

This clonotype was observed a handful of times. This rearrangement joins TRBV6-2 or TRBV6-3 to TRBJ2-7; the match to TRBD1 covers 8 bases. The V gene end was trimmed by 8 bases and the J gene end by 5 bases; junction bases not matched to a gene: 14. The CDR3 loop spans 15 amino acids. Germline V gives CDR1 MNHEY, CDR2 SVGEGT. This CDR3 is CASRLILDRDHEQYF. The CDR3 bases are TGTGCCAGCCGTCTTATCCTGGACAGGGACCACGAGCAGTACTTC.

The chain couples TRBV6-1 to TRBJ2-3; TRBD1 is a possible D gene (5 bases). Trimming cost V 8 bases and J 1 base, with 7 bases left between them. The CDR3 is made up of 12 amino acids. Per germline, CDR1 MNHNS and CDR2 SASEGT. The CDR3 here is CASRQRTDTQYF. Written as DNA, the CDR3 is TGTGCCAGCCGACAGCGCACAGATACGCAGTATTTT.

This chain links TRBV12-3 or TRBV12-4 with TRBJ2-3; a weak D match, TRBD2 (7 bases). V was clipped by 6 bases and J by 2 bases, with 15 bases between them. The CDR3 covers 15 residues. CDR3 in amino acids: CASSPWGGSTDTQYF. The CDR3 bases are TGTGCCAGCAGCCCGTGGGGGGGCTCCACAGATACGCAGTATTTT.

This clonotype was counted a few times. The J gene is TRBJ2-1, the V gene TRBV7-6, with D perhaps matching TRBD1 or TRBD2 (5 bases each). CDR3 size: 14 residues. Germline V gives CDR1 SGHVS, CDR2 FNYEAQ. V gave up 2 bases and J gave up 10 bases, with 15 bases separating them. CDR3 bases: TGTGCCAGCAGCTTAACGGGGCCCCGCTCGGAGCAGTTCTTC. It is translated as CASSLTGPRSEQFF.

The chain employs TRBV6-2 or TRBV6-3 and TRBJ2-3, with no clear D. Germline V gene lookup returns CDR1 MNHEY and CDR2 SVGEGT. The CDR3 runs to 19 residues. Trimming took off 5 bases at V and 0 bases at J, with 24 bases between the two ends. CDR3 coding DNA: TGTGCCAGCAGTCTATCGTCGATACCAACAGAATATAGCACAGATACGCAGTATTTT. Encoded protein: CASSLSSIPTEYSTDTQYF.

This clonotype turned up a few times. J is TRBJ2-7 and V is TRBV7-2; D tentatively reads TRBD1 or TRBD2 (5 bases each). This CDR3 is built from 14 residues. Germline values: CDR1 SGHTA, CDR2 FQGNSA. V shed 1 base and J shed 3 bases, with 10 bases lying between them. CDR3: CASSLDGTYYEQYF. DNA of the CDR3: TGTGCCAGCAGCTTAGATGGGACCTACTACGAGCAGTACTTC.

V gene TRBV7-9 combines with J gene TRBJ1-2, with TRBD1 matching over 11 bases. Looked up from germline, CDR1 is SEHNR and CDR2 is FQNEAQ (reference sequence). This CDR3 has 16 residues. J gave up 5 bases and V 5 bases, and 10 bases lay outside the gene matches. DNA for the CDR3: TGTGCCAGCAGCGGGAGGGACAGGGGGTACCTTTATGGCTACACCTTC. Its translation is CASSGRDRGYLYGYTF.

This clonotype was seen many times. This chain connects TRBV7-2 to TRBJ1-5, with 7 bases that match TRBD1. The length of the CDR3 is 15 residues. Germline CDR1 and CDR2: SGHTA and FQGNSA. Losses at the gene ends were 5 bases for V and 3 bases for J; bases not matched to a gene: 7. The CDR3, as DNA: TGTGCCAGCAGCCTAGGACAGGCTCACAATCAGCCCCAGCATTTT. Translated, it gives CASSLGQAHNQPQHF.

The V gene is TRBV23-1, the J gene TRBJ2-5; 7 bases match TRBD1. Being an ORF, TRBV23-1 has a function that is uncertain. The CDR3 spans 15 residues. Trimming at V came to 7 bases and at J to 2 bases, leaving 10 bases not matched to a gene. The CDR3 coding sequence is TGCGCCAGCATCTCCGGGACAGTTGATCAAGAGACCCAGTACTTC. This gives the protein CASISGTVDQETQYF.